This entry lists 5 T cell receptor beta chains sequenced from one sample in a study of early T cells in non-severe SARS-CoV-2 infection. TCRdb analysed the 5' RACE reads with MiXCR anew, one entry per CDR3 protein. The sample has over 60,000 distinct CDR3 sequences; roughly 13% are singletons. The sample comprised whole blood. These receptors came from an adult who was a healthcare worker with PCR-confirmed SARS-CoV-2 infection or an uninfected control (not recorded which).

The chain carries TRBV7-6 and TRBJ2-7, with D possibly being TRBD2 (6 bases). V gave up 2 bases and J gave up 5 bases, with 16 bases separating them. The CDR3 consists of 15 residues. Germline V gene sequence: CDR1 SGHVS, CDR2 FNYEAQ. CDR3 nucleotide sequence: TGTGCCAGCAGCTTAATGGGCCAGGGCGGGAACGAGCAGTACTTC. Translated, it gives CASSLMGQGGNEQYF. Supplemented by reference TRBV7-6 and TRBJ2-7, the full variable domain reads GAGVSQSPRYKVTKRGQDVALRCDPISGHVSLYWYRQALGQGPEFLTYFNYEAQQDKSGLPNDRFSAERPEGSISTLTIQRTEQRDSAMYRCASSLMGQGGNEQYFGPGTRLTVT.

This clonotype has at least ten counts. This rearrangement joins TRBV18 to TRBJ1-1; D is unclear. The germline gives CDR1 KGHSH, CDR2 LQKENI. V lost 2 bases to trimming and J lost 0 bases, with 7 bases between them. The CDR3 length is 14 residues. Written as DNA, the CDR3 is TGTGCCAGCTCACCAAGGGTTATGAACACTGAAGCTTTCTTT. Translated: CASSPRVMNTEAFF.

The chain combines TRBV7-3 with TRBJ2-3; D may be TRBD1 (6 bases). Trimming removed 2 bases at V and 11 bases at J, with 8 bases between. This CDR3 has 11 amino acids. Germline-derived CDR1 and CDR2 are SGHTA and FQGTGA. CDR3 in DNA: TGTGCCAGCAGCTTAGGGGACAAGCAGTATTTT. It is translated as CASSLGDKQYF. Looking up the rest from reference TRBV7-3 and TRBJ2-3 gives the full variable domain: GAGVSQTPSNKVTEKGKYVELRCDPISGHTALYWYRQSLGQGPEFLIYFQGTGAADDSGLPNDRFFAVRPEGSVSTLKIQRTERGDSAVYLCASSLGDKQYFGPGTRLTVL.

This CDR3 reads CASSQWQGRGDTQYF. In nucleotides, the CDR3 is TGTGCCAGCAGCCAGTGGCAGGGGCGTGGAGATACGCAGTATTTT. This chain links TRBV3-1 with TRBJ2-3, with D possibly being TRBD1 (6 bases). Germline V gene data show CDR1 as LGHDT and CDR2 as YNNKEL (reference sequence). The ends were cut back, 3 bases at V and 5 bases at J, with 15 bases in the middle. CDR3 length equals 15 residues.

This clonotype was detected a few times. The J gene is TRBJ2-7, the V gene TRBV12-3 or TRBV12-4, with D tentatively TRBD1 (6 bases). This CDR3 region has 14 residues. Between the trimmed V and J ends, which lost 6 bases and 2 bases, there was a span of 14 bases. CDR3: CASSPGEPPYEQYF. Written as DNA, the CDR3 is TGTGCCAGCAGCCCAGGGGAGCCTCCCTACGAGCAGTACTTC.